A single sample is the source of the 6 T cell receptor beta chains below, sequenced in a study of blood T cell repertoires in COVID-19. Sequencing used immunoSEQ multiplex PCR; TCRdb keeps in-frame clones, though not all of them. Of about 350,000 clones detected, roughly 90% appear once; the ten largest clones hold 2.5% to 3.5%. The sequencing input was PBMCs or T cells enriched from blood (not recorded which). Receptor source: a woman in her 30s who had recovered from COVID-19.

This sequence joins TRBV5-4 and TRBJ2-1; 10 bases are shared with TRBD2. Trimming cost V 0 bases and J 5 bases; bases outside gene matches: 5. The germline V gene has CDR1 SGHNT and CDR2 YYREEE (reference sequence). The CDR3 is 16 amino acids. CDR3 nucleotides: TGTGCCAGCAGCTTGGTCACTAGCGGGAAGAACAATGAGCAGTTCTTC. Protein product: CASSLVTSGKNNEQFF. Full variable domain (missing parts from reference TRBV5-4 and TRBJ2-1): ETGVTQSPTHLIKTRGQQVTLRCSSQSGHNTVSWYQQALGQGPQFIFQYYREEENGRGNFPPRFSGLQFPNYSSELNVNALELDDSALYLCASSLVTSGKNNEQFFGPGTRLTVL.

The J gene is TRBJ1-6, the V gene TRBV5-8; D unclear. The V end was cut by 2 bases, the J end by 14 bases, with 8 bases between. The CDR3 has 11 residues. Germline CDR1 reads SGHTS; CDR2 reads YDEGEE. In nucleotides, the CDR3 is TGTGCCAGCAGCTTAGGTAGCACCCTCCACTTT. Translated, it gives CASSLGSTLHF.

The rearrangement links TRBV5-4 to TRBJ2-7; no reliable D call. The CDR3 is made up of 14 amino acids. Per the germline V gene, CDR1 is SGHNT and CDR2 is YYREEE (reference sequence). V dropped 1 base and J dropped 3 bases, with 11 bases sitting between them. This chain's CDR3 is CASSLRHGVYEQYF. Written as DNA, the CDR3 is TGTGCCAGCAGCTTGAGACATGGCGTCTACGAGCAGTACTTC. Variable domain in full (rest from reference TRBV5-4 and TRBJ2-7): ETGVTQSPTHLIKTRGQQVTLRCSSQSGHNTVSWYQQALGQGPQFIFQYYREEENGRGNFPPRFSGLQFPNYSSELNVNALELDDSALYLCASSLRHGVYEQYFGPGTRLTVT.

The V and J genes are TRBV5-1 and TRBJ1-1, with D unclear. The V end lost 2 bases, the J end lost 7 bases, and 9 bases lay between the germline ends. The CDR3 is 12 residues long. CDR1 is SGHRS and CDR2 is YFSETQ in the germline V gene. CDR3 sequence: CASSLSGVEAFF. The DNA of the CDR3 is TGCGCCAGCAGCTTATCGGGTGTTGAAGCTTTCTTT.

A note on this clone: At one end, the junction sequence differs from germline, possibly due to a read error. The rearrangement joins TRBV12-3 or TRBV12-4 to TRBJ1-2; D possibly corresponds to TRBD1 (6 bases). The CDR3 extends over 12 amino acids. The CDR3 loop reads CASSLEGRGFAF. CDR3 nucleotides: TGTGCCAGCAGTCTAGAGGGCAGGGGTTTTGCCTTC.

This chain connects TRBV11-2 to TRBJ1-2; 7 nucleotides line up with TRBD1. The length of the CDR3 is 14 residues. With 1 base clipped from V and 4 bases from J, the junction kept 3 bases outside the gene matches. Germline V CDR1 and CDR2: SGHAT, FQNNGV. In DNA, the CDR3 is TGTGCCAGCAGCTTAGCCGGACAGGTCTATGGCTACACCTTC. Translation gives CASSLAGQVYGYTF. Combining the CDR3 with reference TRBV11-2 and TRBJ1-2 gives the whole variable domain EAGVAQSPRYKIIEKRQSVAFWCNPISGHATLYWYQQILGQGPKLLIQFQNNGVVDDSQLPKDRFSAERLKGVDSTLKIQPAKLEDSAVYLCASSLAGQVYGYTFGSGTRLTVV.